What follows are 2 T cell receptor beta chains derived from one specimen sequenced in a study of regulatory T cells in long-lasting Graves disease (dated by TCRdb to the early 2020s). Libraries were constructed by multiplex PCR. Sequencing relied on an Illumina HiSeq 4000. iRepertoire HTBI primers and Arm-PCR amplification of CDR3 regions were used to construct TCR beta libraries. TCRdb reworked the public reads: Q25 trimming with fastp, MiXCR clone assembly, productive beta chains retained. Under each unique CDR3 protein, matching rows form one entry showing the most common genes and DNA. The sample table lists 360,000 or so distinct CDR3 sequences, 15% to 20% of them with a count of one. Jointly, the top ten make up 20% to 25% of the sample. The time point label, as the study defines it: newly diagnosed GD, antithyroid drugs for less than 3 months. For both TCR sequencing and RNA sequencing, RNA was extracted from PBMCs in TRIzol.

These data were also reused for a study on T cells in Graves' hyperthyroidism and ophthalmopathy.

The sequences come from peripheral blood mononuclear cells (PBMCs), collected at new diagnosis, from a patient treated with antithyroid drugs. Receptor source: a woman under 30 with Graves disease. Donor details come from another sample of the same person, matched by shared clones.

This clonotype was picked up many times. The rearrangement links TRBV12-3 or TRBV12-4 to TRBJ2-3; TRBD1 matches 9 bases. The junction had 12 bases not matched to a gene; V was cut back by 5 bases and J by 6 bases. The CDR3 runs 16 residues. CDR3 DNA sequence: TGTGCCAGCAGTCCACCCCGGACAGGGGTTGGTGATACGCAGTATTTT. Amino acid sequence: CASSPPRTGVGDTQYF.

The sample holds many counts of this clonotype. The V call is TRBV7-2, the J call TRBJ2-2; 12 nucleotides match TRBD2. Germline values: CDR1 SGHTA, CDR2 FQGNSA. The CDR3 consists of 15 residues. V was clipped by 5 bases and J by 10 bases; unmatched bases: 8. The CDR3 bases are TGTGCCAGCAGCATCGGGACTAGCGGGCCATTGGAGCTGTTTTTT. Residues: CASSIGTSGPLELFF.